A selection of T cell receptor beta chains follows, all from one sample in a study of tumor-infiltrating lymphocytes in oesophageal squamous cell carcinoma. MiXCR, run by TCRdb on the PCR reads, gives a single entry per CDR3 protein. The sample lists 20,000 to 25,000 distinct CDR3 sequences, over 30% seen once, with about a fifth in the top ten. The specimen was esophageal tumor tissue. These receptors were obtained from a female donor with esophageal squamous cell carcinoma. Both conserved end residues are part of each CDR3. D genes are given only for firm matches. Size is stated for part of the rows, as once, few or many counts, or as a class when the clone is expanded.

j_gene	d_gene	v_gene	abundance	CDR3nt	CDR3aa
TRBJ1-3	.	TRBV28	.	TGTGCCAGCAGGTCGGCAGGGGCTGGAAACACCATATATTTT	CASRSAGAGNTIYF
TRBJ2-7	.	TRBV7-2	many	TGTGCCAGCGCTATTGACTTCTACAATGAGCAGTACTTC	CASAIDFYNEQYF
TRBJ2-3	.	TRBV18	many	TGTGCCAGCTCACCCTTGGGGGGCGTGGTGGATACGCAGTATTTT	CASSPLGGVVDTQYF
TRBJ2-7	.	TRBV5-8	few	TGTGCCAGCAGCGCAGGACTCATTTACGAGCAGTACTTC	CASSAGLIYEQYF
TRBJ2-7	TRBD2	TRBV2	many	TGTGCCAGCAGTCTGGAAGCGGGAGTCTACGAGCAGTACTTC	CASSLEAGVYEQYF
TRBJ2-6	.	TRBV11-2	.	TGTGCCAGCAGCTTGGATTACTCTGGGGCCAACGTCCTGACTTTC	CASSLDYSGANVLTF
TRBJ2-1	TRBD2	TRBV2	many	TGTGCCAGCAGCCAGCGACTAGCGGGAGATGAGCAGTTCTTC	CASSQRLAGDEQFF
TRBJ2-7	TRBD2	TRBV6-1	medium-sized	TGTGCCAGCAGTGTTGGGTTAGCGGGAGGTGGGGGAACTTACGAGCAGTACTTC	CASSVGLAGGGGTYEQYF
TRBJ1-4	TRBD1	TRBV4-2	many	TGTGCCAGCAGCCACGAAACCGGGACAGGGTACGAAAAACTGTTTTTT	CASSHETGTGYEKLFF
TRBJ2-3	.	TRBV7-9	many	TGTGCCACCGCGAGGGAGCGGAGCACAGATACGCAGTATTTT	CATARERSTDTQYF
TRBJ2-4	.	TRBV19	.	TGTGCCAGTAGTATTATTGCGGACACCGGGGAGCTGTACTTC	CASSIIADTGELYF
TRBJ2-5	.	TRBV7-8	.	TGTGCCAGCAGCCACCCGACCCACCTCGACACGCAGTACCAAGAGACCCAGTACTTC	CASSHPTHLDTQYQETQYF
TRBJ2-7	TRBD1	TRBV6-1	medium-sized	TGTGCCAGCATCCTTAAACCGGGACAGGGCCCCTACGAGCAGTACTTC	CASILKPGQGPYEQYF
TRBJ1-2	.	TRBV28	many	TGTGCGCTCCTGGTCGGGAACTATGGCTACACCTTC	CALLVGNYGYTF
TRBJ2-4	.	TRBV19	.	TGTGCCAGTAGATTGCGAGGAATTGACAAAAACATTCAGTACTTC	CASRLRGIDKNIQYF
TRBJ2-5	.	TRBV7-3	.	TGTGCCAGCAGCTCAGATCGTGGGGAAGAGACCCAGTACTTC	CASSSDRGEETQYF
TRBJ1-4	.	TRBV7-3	.	TGTGCCAGCAGCTTACAAGCCGGGGGCTTTGATGAAAAACTGTTTTTT	CASSLQAGGFDEKLFF
TRBJ1-2	.	TRBV28	many	TGTGCCAGCGGATTTGGGAACTATGGCTACACCTTC	CASGFGNYGYTF
TRBJ2-2	TRBD1	TRBV5-4	few	TGTGCCAGCAGCTCCACAGGGGCGAAGACCGGGGAGCTGTTTTTT	CASSSTGAKTGELFF
TRBJ1-1	TRBD1	TRBV6-2/TRBV6-3	once	TGTGCCAGCAGTTCTCGAGGGGGCGCCTCCTACGAGCAGTACTTT	CASSSRGGASYEQYF
TRBJ2-7	.	TRBV11-3	.	TGTGCCAGCAGCTTACGGGGGAGACAGTCCTACGAGCAGTACTTC	CASSLRGRQSYEQYF
TRBJ2-3	TRBD2	TRBV4-1	.	TGCGCCAGCAGCCAAGATCGGACTAGTCCCACTAGCACAGATACGCAGTATTTT	CASSQDRTSPTSTDTQYF
TRBJ2-1	.	TRBV11-2	many	TGTGCCAGCAGCTTAGCGGTATACAATGAGCAGTTCTTC	CASSLAVYNEQFF
TRBJ2-5	.	TRBV7-8	many	TGTGCCAGCAGCCCCGGGACCGGAAGGGAGACCCAGTACTTC	CASSPGTGRETQYF
TRBJ2-7	.	TRBV7-2	many	TGTGCCAGCAGGAAAGGGGGAAGCTCCTACAATGAGCAGTACTTC	CASRKGGSSYNEQYF
TRBJ2-6	TRBD1	TRBV12-3/TRBV12-4	medium-sized	TGTGCCACCTCCGGGACAGGGGGCTCTGGGGCCAACGTCCTGACTTTC	CATSGTGGSGANVLTF
TRBJ2-1	TRBD2	TRBV7-9	few	TGTGCCAGCAGCTTAGACGGGGGGGCGTCGGATGAGCAGTTCTTC	CASSLDGGASDEQFF
TRBJ1-1	.	TRBV7-7	.	TGTGCTAGCAGCTTAGGAGAGAACACTGAAGCTTTCTTT	CASSLGENTEAFF
TRBJ2-7	TRBD1	TRBV6-1	many	TGTGCCAGCAGACCCGGGACAGGGGCGTACGAGCAGTACTTC	CASRPGTGAYEQYF
TRBJ2-1	TRBD1	TRBV24-1	.	TGTGCCACCAGTGATGGGACAGCCTACAATGAGCAGTTCTTC	CATSDGTAYNEQFF
TRBJ2-5	.	TRBV2	.	TGTGCCAGCAGTGAGAACCCAGGGAGGGAGACCCAGTACTTC	CASSENPGRETQYF
TRBJ1-1	TRBD1	TRBV19	many	TGTGCCAGTAGAAACGGGGGACAGAACATGAACACTGAAGCTTTCTTT	CASRNGGQNMNTEAFF
TRBJ2-3	TRBD2	TRBV7-6	.	TGTGCCAGCAGCACCGCTAGCGGGGGAGGCACAGATACGCAGTATTTT	CASSTASGGGTDTQYF
TRBJ1-2	.	TRBV2	many	TGTGCCAGCAGTGAAGGTCTGACCGCGCTAATCTATGGCTACACCTTC	CASSEGLTALIYGYTF
TRBJ1-2	TRBD1	TRBV18	many	TGTGCCAGCTCACCACCACCCGGGACAGGGAGAAGCTACACCTTC	CASSPPPGTGRSYTF
TRBJ2-7	TRBD2	TRBV11-2	medium-sized	TGTGCCAGCAGCTTAGGATTTGCTAGCGGGAGCTACGAGCAGTACTTC	CASSLGFASGSYEQYF
TRBJ2-3	.	TRBV7-9	.	TGTGCCAGCAGCTTAGAGACAGGTTCAGATACGCAGTATTTT	CASSLETGSDTQYF
TRBJ2-1	.	TRBV3-1	few	TGTGCCAGCAGCCAAAAAACATATGAGCAGTTCTTC	CASSQKTYEQFF
TRBJ2-3	TRBD2	TRBV11-1	.	TGTGCCAGCAGCTCCCAGGCCTTACTAGCGGGAGTAGCAGATACGCAGTATTTT	CASSSQALLAGVADTQYF
TRBJ2-7	.	TRBV6-1	medium-sized	TGTGCCAGCAGGGGGCGCGAGCAGTACTTC	CASRGREQYF
TRBJ2-1	.	TRBV10-1	.	TGCGCCAGCAGTGACCCCGGACCTAATCAATACAATGAGCAGTTCTTC	CASSDPGPNQYNEQFF
TRBJ1-2	.	TRBV14	.	TGTGCCAGCAGCCTGAGTCAGGGTACCGGCTACACCTTC	CASSLSQGTGYTF
TRBJ1-5	.	TRBV6-1	many	TGTGCCAGCAGAGAAGGACTTAGCAATCAGCCCCAGCATTTT	CASREGLSNQPQHF
TRBJ2-6	.	TRBV7-9	medium-sized	TGTGCCCAGGAGGCCTCTGGGGCCAACGTCCTGACTTTC	CAQEASGANVLTF